This is a list of T cell receptor beta chains from one sample in a study of control samples from healthy donors and cancer patients. The assay was immunoSEQ multiplex PCR, and TCRdb's table has in-frame clones only and misses some. The sample lists approximately 69,000 clones; about 92% were seen once. The sample comprised PBMCs. Receptors were obtained from a man aged 55 to 70 with colorectal cancer. CDR3s include the opening cysteine and the closing phenylalanine or tryptophan. Each record gives: V gene, D gene, J gene, clone size, CDR3 DNA, CDR3 protein. D genes are given only for firm matches. A clone size is listed for some rows: how often the clone was seen (once, few, many), or a class if it is expanded.

>TRBV24-1|NA|TRBJ2-6|NA
TGTGCCACCAGTACCGGGCCCACCCTCCGACGCCCACTCTCTGGGGCCAACGTCCTGACTTTC
CATSTGPTLRRPLSGANVLTF
>TRBV6-2/TRBV6-3|TRBD2|TRBJ2-5|NA
TGTGCCAGCAGTTACGGGACTAGCGGGGGGCGGGGTCTGGAGACCCAGTACTTC
CASSYGTSGGRGLETQYF
>TRBV7-9|TRBD1|TRBJ2-7|NA
TGTGCCAGCAGCTTTAGAGGGACAGGGGGGTACGAGCAGTACTTC
CASSFRGTGGYEQYF
>TRBV6-6|TRBD1|TRBJ2-7|NA
TGTGCCAGCAGTTTCGACAGGGGATCCTACGAGCAGTACTTC
CASSFDRGSYEQYF
>TRBV28|TRBD1|TRBJ1-4|NA
TGTGCCAGCAGCTGGGGACAGACTTGGTCGGTTCGAGAAAAACTGTTTTTT
CASSWGQTWSVREKLFF
>TRBV6-5|NA|TRBJ2-5|NA
TGTGCCAGCTCTTTCGGAGAGACCCAGTACTTC
CASSFGETQYF
>TRBV4-2|NA|TRBJ2-2|NA
TGTGCCAGCAGCAGGGGGACGGGCGGGGAGCTGTTTTTT
CASSRGTGGELFF
>TRBV12-5|NA|TRBJ2-2|NA
TGTGCTAGTGAACAGGGTCGGGGGGAGCTGTTTTTT
CASEQGRGELFF
>TRBV6-5|NA|TRBJ1-1|NA
TGTGCCAGCAGTTCTCAGCTCGGACTCGCTGAAGCTTTCTTT
CASSSQLGLAEAFF
>TRBV6-5|TRBD1|TRBJ1-4|NA
TGTGCCAGTACAGGGGGCCCATGGGAAAAACTGTTTTTT
CASTGGPWEKLFF
>TRBV5-1|NA|TRBJ2-3|few
TGCGCCAGCACTCCCCCAAGTGGGGCTACGCAGTATTTT
CASTPPSGATQYF
>TRBV6-2/TRBV6-3|NA|TRBJ2-3|NA
TGTGCCAGCAGTTGGGAGGGGGAGACAGATACGCAGTATTTT
CASSWEGETDTQYF
>TRBV7-9|TRBD1|TRBJ1-3|NA
TGTGCCAGCAGCTTGACAGGGTCTGGAAACACCATATATTTT
CASSLTGSGNTIYF
>TRBV6-5|NA|TRBJ2-7|NA
TGTGCCAGCAGTTACTCTGTTGACCAGGGGCCCTACGAGCAGTACTTC
CASSYSVDQGPYEQYF
>TRBV18|NA|TRBJ2-6|NA
TGTGCCAGCTCACCGTCGACAGGTCCCTTCTCTGGGGCCAACGTCCTGACTTTC
CASSPSTGPFSGANVLTF
>TRBV7-6|NA|TRBJ2-3|NA
TGTGCCAGCACCCCTGAGAGATCGATATACACAGATACGCAGTATTTT
CASTPERSIYTDTQYF
>TRBV7-2|NA|TRBJ2-7|NA
TGTGCCAGCAGCTTAGTATGGGGGTCTGATGCGGGCGAGCAGTACTTC
CASSLVWGSDAGEQYF
>TRBV3-1/TRBV3-2|NA|TRBJ2-3|NA
TGTGCCAGCAGCCAAGGAATGGTGAATACGCAGTATTTT
CASSQGMVNTQYF
>TRBV28|NA|TRBJ1-2|NA
TGTGCCAGCAGTTTATGGGGGGGGAGTGGCTACACCTTC
CASSLWGGSGYTF
>TRBV11-3|NA|TRBJ1-2|NA
TGTGCCAGCAGCTTATTGGCAGGGGTGAACTATGGCTACACCTTC
CASSLLAGVNYGYTF
>TRBV5-1|NA|TRBJ2-2|NA
TGCGCCAGCAGCTTGGCCGGTGGCGGGGGCCTTGGCGGGGAGCTGTTTTTT
CASSLAGGGGLGGELFF
>TRBV7-2|TRBD2|TRBJ2-5|NA
TGTGCCAGCAGCTTTTTTGGCGGGGGGATACAAGAGACCCAGTACTTC
CASSFFGGGIQETQYF
>TRBV5-1|NA|TRBJ2-3|NA
TGCGCCAGCAGCTTGATTCAGCCAACAGATACGCAGTATTTT
CASSLIQPTDTQYF
>TRBV13|NA|TRBJ2-5|NA
TGTGCCAGCTTACGAGGGGGTCTCCTTAGAGAGACCCAGTACTTC
CASLRGGLLRETQYF
>TRBV7-8|NA|TRBJ2-7|NA
TGTGCCAGCAGCCCCCGCGGCTCCTACGAGCAGTACTTC
CASSPRGSYEQYF
>TRBV21-1|NA|TRBJ1-5|NA
TGTGCCAGCAGCAAAGGTCAACGCGGAAGGGGCATAAGCAATCAGCCCCAGCATTTT
CASSKGQRGRGISNQPQHF
>TRBV19|NA|TRBJ2-3|NA
TGTGCCAGTAGTGATAGGCCCGGGACCACAGATACGCAGTATTTT
CASSDRPGTTDTQYF
>TRBV27|NA|TRBJ2-1|NA
TGTGCCAGCAGTTTCCGGACCCCAGGGGGGGGTCGCTACAATGAGCAGTTCTTC
CASSFRTPGGGRYNEQFF
>TRBV28|NA|TRBJ1-5|NA
TGTGCCAGCAGTTTCGGGGGGACCAATCAGCCCCAGCATTTT
CASSFGGTNQPQHF
>TRBV25-1|NA|TRBJ2-3|NA
TGTGCCAGCAGTGAATTCGACACAGATACGCAGTATTTT
CASSEFDTDTQYF
>TRBV6-6|NA|TRBJ1-1|NA
TGTGCCAGCAGTTACAGGGGGGTTGAAGCTTTCTTT
CASSYRGVEAFF
>TRBV3-1/TRBV3-2|TRBD1|TRBJ2-7|NA
TGTGCCAGCAGCCCCTCGGGACAGGGCTCCTACGAGCAGTACTTC
CASSPSGQGSYEQYF
>TRBV5-1|NA|TRBJ1-4|NA
TGCGCCAGCAGGGGTACAGGGAACGAAAAACTGTTTTTT
CASRGTGNEKLFF
>TRBV30|NA|TRBJ1-5|NA
TGTGCCTGGAGTGTCAGGGACAATCAGCCCCAGCATTTT
CAWSVRDNQPQHF
>TRBV4-1|TRBD2|TRBJ2-2|NA
TGCGCCAGCAGCCAAGCACCCGGGACTAGCGGGGCCGGGGAGCTGTTTTTT
CASSQAPGTSGAGELFF
>TRBV30|TRBD2|TRBJ2-3|NA
TGTGCCCTGATGGGGGGAGGGACAGATACGCAGTATTTT
CALMGGGTDTQYF
>TRBV30|TRBD2|TRBJ2-5|NA
TGTGCCTGGAGCAGTTCCTTTCTTAGCGGGGGGAAAGAGACCCAGTACTTC
CAWSSSFLSGGKETQYF
>TRBV4-3|TRBD1|TRBJ1-1|NA
TGCGCCAGCAGCCTGGGGAGGGGGCGGAACACTGAAGCTTTCTTT
CASSLGRGRNTEAFF
>TRBV10-3|TRBD1|TRBJ1-6|few
TGTGCCATCAGTGGACAGGGGAGTAATAATTCACCCCTCCACTTT
CAISGQGSNNSPLHF
>TRBV30|NA|TRBJ1-5|once
TGTGCCTGGAGTGATAGCAATCAGCCCCAGCATTTT
CAWSDSNQPQHF
>TRBV6-9|NA|TRBJ1-2|NA
TGTGCCAGCAGTTACAGCCCATGGAACTATGGCTACACCTTC
CASSYSPWNYGYTF
>TRBV5-1|NA|TRBJ1-6|NA
TGCGCCAGCAGCCTGGGTGCGGATAGCTCCTATAATTCACCCCTCCACTTT
CASSLGADSSYNSPLHF
>TRBV12-3/TRBV12-4|TRBD2|TRBJ2-1|NA
TGTGCCAGCGGGACTAGCTCCTACAATGAGCAGTTCTTC
CASGTSSYNEQFF
>TRBV3-1/TRBV3-2|NA|TRBJ2-5|NA
TGTGCCAGCAGCCCACCCTTCTCGGGAATCCAAGAGACCCAGTACTTC
CASSPPFSGIQETQYF
>TRBV30|NA|TRBJ1-4|NA
TGTGCCTGGAGTCGGCAGGGTAACGAAAAACTGTTTTTT
CAWSRQGNEKLFF
>TRBV15|NA|TRBJ2-2|NA
TGTGCCACCAGCAGAGGGGATGGGGTAGCGAACACCGGGGAGCTGTTTTTT
CATSRGDGVANTGELFF
>TRBV9|NA|TRBJ1-4|NA
TGTGCCAGCAGCGTATCGGGTTGGAGTGAAAAACTGTTTTTT
CASSVSGWSEKLFF
>TRBV6-5|NA|TRBJ1-5|NA
TGTGCCAGCAGTTACCGAGGGGGAGGGGAGTGGCCCCAGCATTTT
CASSYRGGGEWPQHF
>TRBV5-1|NA|TRBJ2-5|once
TGCGCCAGCAGCCAAGACACATCAGGGGACCAAGAGACCCAGTACTTC
CASSQDTSGDQETQYF
>TRBV30|NA|TRBJ2-3|once
TGTGCCTGCCGGTCAGCACACACAGATACGCAGTATTTT
CACRSAHTDTQYF
>TRBV11-3|NA|TRBJ2-1|once
TGTGCCAGCAGCTTGGAACAGAGTCGAAATGAGCAGTTCTTC
CASSLEQSRNEQFF
>TRBV18|NA|TRBJ2-1|NA
TGTGCCAGCTCCCCGAGACGGGACTATGAGCAGTTCTTC
CASSPRRDYEQFF
>TRBV5-1|TRBD1|TRBJ1-5|NA
TGCGCCAGCAGCCCAGGGGACAGTACATGGAATCAGCCCCAGCATTTT
CASSPGDSTWNQPQHF
>TRBV4-1|NA|TRBJ1-5|NA
TGCGCCAGCAGCTTCAAGGAAGGTGGCAATCAGCCCCAGCATTTT
CASSFKEGGNQPQHF
>TRBV30|TRBD2|TRBJ2-3|NA
TGTGCCTGGAGCTTCGGCGGGACTAGCAAAACAGATACGCAGTATTTT
CAWSFGGTSKTDTQYF
>TRBV5-1|TRBD2|TRBJ2-3|NA
TGCGCCAGCAGCTTAGCGGGGTATGGCACAGATACGCAGTATTTT
CASSLAGYGTDTQYF
>TRBV9|TRBD1|TRBJ1-4|NA
TGTGCCAGCAGCGTAGAGGGACAGGAGGTTGAAAAACTGTTTTTT
CASSVEGQEVEKLFF
>TRBV6-1|TRBD1|TRBJ1-5|once
TGTGCCAGCAGTGAATGGGGACAGGCCGATCAGCCCCAGCATTTT
CASSEWGQADQPQHF
>TRBV7-8|TRBD1|TRBJ1-2|NA
TGTGCCAGCAGCTTAACACAGGGGAGTGGCTACACCTTC
CASSLTQGSGYTF
>TRBV6-4|NA|TRBJ1-5|NA
TGTGCCAGCAGTGACCACGAGTGGGGAAGCCAGCCCCAGCATTTT
CASSDHEWGSQPQHF